The clone carrying this T cell receptor beta chain was observed once. Its cognate antigen is unknown. The sample is drawn from a study of T cells after posttransplantation cyclophosphamide. Germline V gives CDR1 SGHRS, CDR2 YFSETQ. V shed 5 bases and J 2 bases; nucleotides not matched to a gene: 9. The CDR3 runs 15 residues. Sequencing used immunoSEQ multiplex PCR; TCRdb keeps in-frame clones, though not all of them. The data contain about 6,000 clones, roughly 98% of them seen just once; the ten biggest clones take up about 0.85%. Study-level results: TRB clonality was highly associated with recipient CMV seropositivity and reactivation. Blood and skin or GI T cell repertoires showed limited TRB overlap.

The source of this sequence is a man aged 35 to 55 in good health, CMV-negative, and a related stem cell transplant donor. The rearrangement links TRBV5-1 to TRBJ2-5; TRBD2 aligns across 7 bases. The material sequenced was memory CD4+ T cells sorted from PBMCs. CDR3 in DNA: TGCGCCAGCAGGTTGCGGGAGACCCCGCAAGAGACCCAGTACTTC. Encoded protein: CASRLRETPQETQYF.